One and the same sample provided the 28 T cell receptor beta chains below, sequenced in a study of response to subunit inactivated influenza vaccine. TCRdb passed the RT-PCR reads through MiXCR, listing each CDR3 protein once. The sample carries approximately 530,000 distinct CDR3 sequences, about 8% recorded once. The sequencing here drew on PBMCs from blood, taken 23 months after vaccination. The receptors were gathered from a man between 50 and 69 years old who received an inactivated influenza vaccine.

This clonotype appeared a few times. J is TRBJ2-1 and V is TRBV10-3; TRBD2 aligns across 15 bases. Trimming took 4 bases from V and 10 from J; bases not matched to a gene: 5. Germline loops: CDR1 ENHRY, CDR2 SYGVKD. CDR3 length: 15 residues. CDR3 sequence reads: CAISGGLAGGGEQFF. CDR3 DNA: TGTGCCATCAGTGGGGGACTAGCGGGGGGAGGAGAGCAGTTCTTC.

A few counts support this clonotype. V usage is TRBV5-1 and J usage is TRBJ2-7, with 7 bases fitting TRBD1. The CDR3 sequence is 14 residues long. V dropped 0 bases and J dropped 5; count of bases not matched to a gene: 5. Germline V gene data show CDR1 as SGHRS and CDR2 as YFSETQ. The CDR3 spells CASSLGNRGNEQYF. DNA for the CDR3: TGCGCCAGCAGCTTGGGTAACAGGGGTAACGAGCAGTACTTC.

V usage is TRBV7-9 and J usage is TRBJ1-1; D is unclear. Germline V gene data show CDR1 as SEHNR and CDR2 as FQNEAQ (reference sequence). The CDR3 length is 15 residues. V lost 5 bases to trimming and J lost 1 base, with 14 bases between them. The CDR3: CASSKRGASNTEAFF. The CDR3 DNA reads TGTGCCAGCAGCAAGCGAGGAGCTTCGAACACTGAAGCTTTCTTT.

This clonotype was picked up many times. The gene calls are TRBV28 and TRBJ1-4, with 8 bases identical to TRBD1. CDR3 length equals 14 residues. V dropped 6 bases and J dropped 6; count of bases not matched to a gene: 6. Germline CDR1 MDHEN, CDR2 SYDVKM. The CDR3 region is CASSPDREHEKLFF. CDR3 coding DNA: TGTGCCAGCAGCCCGGACAGGGAACATGAAAAACTGTTTTTT.

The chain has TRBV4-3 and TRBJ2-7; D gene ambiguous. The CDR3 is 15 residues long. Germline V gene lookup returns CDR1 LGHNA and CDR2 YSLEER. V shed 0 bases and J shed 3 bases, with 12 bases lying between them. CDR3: CASSQDASVNYEQYF. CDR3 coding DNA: TGCGCCAGCAGCCAAGATGCCAGCGTAAACTACGAGCAGTACTTC.

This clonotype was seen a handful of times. DNA of the CDR3: TGTGCCAGCAGCCCAGAGATTTGGACAGATACGCAGTATTTT. Encoded protein: CASSPEIWTDTQYF. This chain uses TRBV11-2 with TRBJ2-3; no definite D call. Germline CDR1 is SGHAT and CDR2 is FQNNGV. V shed 5 bases and J shed 3 bases, with 12 bases lying between them. CDR3 length: 14 residues.

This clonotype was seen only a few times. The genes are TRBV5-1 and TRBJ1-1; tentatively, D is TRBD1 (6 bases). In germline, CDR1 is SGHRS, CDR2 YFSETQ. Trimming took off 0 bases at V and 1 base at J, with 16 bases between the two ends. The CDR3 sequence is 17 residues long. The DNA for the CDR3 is TGCGCCAGCAGCTTGGCAGGGGCGGGATTGTGGAACACTGAAGCTTTCTTT. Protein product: CASSLAGAGLWNTEAFF.

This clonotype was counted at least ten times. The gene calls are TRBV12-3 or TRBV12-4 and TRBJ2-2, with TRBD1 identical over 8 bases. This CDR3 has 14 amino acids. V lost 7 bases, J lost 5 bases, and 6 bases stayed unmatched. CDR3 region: CASNPRTGTGELFF. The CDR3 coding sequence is TGTGCCAGCAACCCTAGGACAGGGACCGGGGAGCTGTTTTTT.

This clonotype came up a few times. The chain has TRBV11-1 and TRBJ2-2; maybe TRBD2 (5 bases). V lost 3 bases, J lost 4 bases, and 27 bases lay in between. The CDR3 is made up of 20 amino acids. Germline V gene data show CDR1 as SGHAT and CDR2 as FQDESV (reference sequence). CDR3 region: CASSFATGFSPVAGTGELFF. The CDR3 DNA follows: TGTGCCAGCAGCTTTGCTACGGGATTTTCCCCCGTGGCGGGCACCGGGGAGCTGTTTTTT.

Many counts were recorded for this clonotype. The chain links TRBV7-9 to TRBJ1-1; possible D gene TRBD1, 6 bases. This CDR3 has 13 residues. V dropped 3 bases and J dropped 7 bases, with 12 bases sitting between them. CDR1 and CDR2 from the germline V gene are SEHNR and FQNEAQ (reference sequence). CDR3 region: CASSFPGTNEAFF. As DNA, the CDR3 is TGTGCCAGCAGCTTTCCCGGGACAAATGAAGCTTTCTTT.

This CDR3 reads CSGTDDNNEQFF. The CDR3 region has the DNA TGCAGCGGGACAGACGACAACAATGAGCAGTTCTTC. This chain links TRBV20-1 with TRBJ2-1; 7 bases are a match to TRBD1. This CDR3 comprises 12 residues. Germline-derived CDR1 and CDR2 are DFQATT and SNEGSKA (reference sequence).

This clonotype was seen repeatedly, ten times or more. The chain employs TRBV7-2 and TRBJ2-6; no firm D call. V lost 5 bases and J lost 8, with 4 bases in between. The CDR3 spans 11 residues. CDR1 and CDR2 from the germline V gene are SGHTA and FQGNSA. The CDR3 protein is CASSQPNVLTF. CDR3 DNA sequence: TGTGCCAGCAGCCAACCCAACGTCCTGACTTTC.

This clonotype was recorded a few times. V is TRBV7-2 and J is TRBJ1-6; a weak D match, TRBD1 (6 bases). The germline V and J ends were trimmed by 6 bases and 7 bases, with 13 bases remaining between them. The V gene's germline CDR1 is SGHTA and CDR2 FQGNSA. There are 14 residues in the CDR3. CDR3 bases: TGTGCCAGCAGAAGTACGGGGGCGAATTCACCCCTCCACTTT. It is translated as CASRSTGANSPLHF.

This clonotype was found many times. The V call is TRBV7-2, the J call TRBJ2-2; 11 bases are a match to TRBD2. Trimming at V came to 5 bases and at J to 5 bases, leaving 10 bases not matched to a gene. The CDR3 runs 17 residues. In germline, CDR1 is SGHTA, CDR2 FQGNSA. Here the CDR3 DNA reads TGTGCCAGCAGCCTCCTGACTAGCGGGAAGGAAACCGGGGAGCTGTTTTTT. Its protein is CASSLLTSGKETGELFF.

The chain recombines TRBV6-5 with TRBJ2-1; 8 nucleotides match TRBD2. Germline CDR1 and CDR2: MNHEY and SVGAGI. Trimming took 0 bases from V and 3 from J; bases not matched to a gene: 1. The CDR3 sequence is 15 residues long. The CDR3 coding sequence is TGTGCCAGCAGTTACTCGGCGGGAGGCTACAATGAGCAGTTCTTC. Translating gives CASSYSAGGYNEQFF.

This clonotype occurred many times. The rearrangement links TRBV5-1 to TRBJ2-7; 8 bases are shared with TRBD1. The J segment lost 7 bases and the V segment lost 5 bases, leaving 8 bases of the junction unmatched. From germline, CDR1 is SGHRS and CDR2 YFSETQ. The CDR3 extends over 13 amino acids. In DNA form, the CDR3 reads TGCGCCAGCAGGTTACAGGGGGAAGGTGAGCAGTACTTC. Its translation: CASRLQGEGEQYF.

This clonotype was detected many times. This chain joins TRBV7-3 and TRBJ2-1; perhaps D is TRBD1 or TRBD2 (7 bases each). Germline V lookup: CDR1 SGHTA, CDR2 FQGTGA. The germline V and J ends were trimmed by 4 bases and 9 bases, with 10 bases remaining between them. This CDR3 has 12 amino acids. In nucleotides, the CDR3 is TGTGCCAGCAGCTCAGGGGGGGGTGAGCAGTTCTTC. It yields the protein CASSSGGGEQFF.

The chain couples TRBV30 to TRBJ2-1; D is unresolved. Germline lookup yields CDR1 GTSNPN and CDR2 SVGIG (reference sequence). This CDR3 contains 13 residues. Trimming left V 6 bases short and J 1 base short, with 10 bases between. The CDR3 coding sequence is TGTGCCTGCCGCCCGGGTTCCTACAATGAGCAGTTCTTC. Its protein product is CACRPGSYNEQFF.

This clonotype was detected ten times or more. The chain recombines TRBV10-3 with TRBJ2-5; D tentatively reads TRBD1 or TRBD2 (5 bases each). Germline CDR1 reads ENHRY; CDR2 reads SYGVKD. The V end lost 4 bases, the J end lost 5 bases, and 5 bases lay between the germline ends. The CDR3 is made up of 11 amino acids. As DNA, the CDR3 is TGTGCCATCAGTGGGGGGGAGACCCAGTACTTC. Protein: CAISGGETQYF.

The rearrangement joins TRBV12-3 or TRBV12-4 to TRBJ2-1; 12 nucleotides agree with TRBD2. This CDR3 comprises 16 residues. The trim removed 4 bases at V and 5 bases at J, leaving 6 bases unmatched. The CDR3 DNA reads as TGTGCCAGCAGTTCACGGACTAGCGGGGAAAACAATGAGCAGTTCTTC. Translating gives CASSSRTSGENNEQFF.

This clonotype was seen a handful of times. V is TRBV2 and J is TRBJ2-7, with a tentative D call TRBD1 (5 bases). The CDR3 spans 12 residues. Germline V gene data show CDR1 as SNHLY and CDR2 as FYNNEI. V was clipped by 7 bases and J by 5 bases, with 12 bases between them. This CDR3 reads CASTRVRNEQYF. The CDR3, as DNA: TGTGCCAGCACCAGGGTCAGGAACGAGCAGTACTTC.

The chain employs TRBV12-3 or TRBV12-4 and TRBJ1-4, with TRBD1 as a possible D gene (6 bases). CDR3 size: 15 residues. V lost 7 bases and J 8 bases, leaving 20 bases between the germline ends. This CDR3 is CASTLGGQGGEKLFF. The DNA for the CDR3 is TGTGCCAGCACCCTAGGGGGTCAGGGAGGGGAAAAACTGTTTTTT.

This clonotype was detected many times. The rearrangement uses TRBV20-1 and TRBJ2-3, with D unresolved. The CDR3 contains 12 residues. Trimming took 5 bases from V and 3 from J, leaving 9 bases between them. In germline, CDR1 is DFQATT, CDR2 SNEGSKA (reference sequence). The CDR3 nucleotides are TGCAGTGCTCGCCTACCTACAGATACGCAGTATTTT. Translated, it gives CSARLPTDTQYF.

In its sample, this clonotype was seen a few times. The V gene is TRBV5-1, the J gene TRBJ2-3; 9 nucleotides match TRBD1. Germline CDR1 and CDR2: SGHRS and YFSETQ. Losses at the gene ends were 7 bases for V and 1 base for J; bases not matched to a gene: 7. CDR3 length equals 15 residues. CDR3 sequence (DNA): TGCGCCAGCGGGGGGACAGGGCTCGGCACAGATACGCAGTATTTT. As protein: CASGGTGLGTDTQYF.

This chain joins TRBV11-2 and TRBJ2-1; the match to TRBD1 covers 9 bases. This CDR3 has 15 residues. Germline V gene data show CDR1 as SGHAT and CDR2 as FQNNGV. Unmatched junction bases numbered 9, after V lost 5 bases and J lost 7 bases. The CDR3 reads CASSQLSTGGNEQFF. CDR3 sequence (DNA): TGTGCCAGCAGCCAACTTTCGACAGGGGGGAATGAGCAGTTCTTC.

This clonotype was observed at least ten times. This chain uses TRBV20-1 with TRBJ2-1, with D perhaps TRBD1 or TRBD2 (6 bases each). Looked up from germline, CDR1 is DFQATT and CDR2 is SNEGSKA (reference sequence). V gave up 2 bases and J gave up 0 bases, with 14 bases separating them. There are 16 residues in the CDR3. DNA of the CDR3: TGCAGTGCTAGAAGAGGGGGGCCCTCCTCCTACAATGAGCAGTTCTTC. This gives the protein CSARRGGPSSYNEQFF.

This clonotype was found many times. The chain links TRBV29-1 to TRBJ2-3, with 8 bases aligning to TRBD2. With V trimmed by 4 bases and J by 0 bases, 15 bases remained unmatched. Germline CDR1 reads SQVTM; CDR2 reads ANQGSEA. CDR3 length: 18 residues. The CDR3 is CSVVGRGGRASSTDTQYF. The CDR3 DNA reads TGCAGCGTTGTCGGCCGGGGGGGCCGAGCGTCTAGCACAGATACGCAGTATTTT.

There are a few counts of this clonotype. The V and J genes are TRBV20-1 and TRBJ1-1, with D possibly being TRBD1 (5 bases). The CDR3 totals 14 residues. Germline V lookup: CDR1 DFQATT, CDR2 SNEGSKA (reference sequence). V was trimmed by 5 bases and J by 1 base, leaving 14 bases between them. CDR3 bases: TGCAGTGCTCAGGTGGGGGACTCGAACACTGAAGCTTTCTTT. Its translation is CSAQVGDSNTEAFF.